This T cell receptor (beta chain) was recovered during a study of OX40 agonist ivuxolimab in advanced cancers. The CDR3 contains 13 residues. With 5 bases removed from V and 6 bases from J, the gap between germline ends came to 11 bases. CDR1 is SNHLY, CDR2 FYNNEI, per germline. This clone has just one count. The method was immunoSEQ multiplex PCR; TCRdb's version includes in-frame clones alone and lacks a portion of them. The data show tens of thousands of clones, around 87% seen once. The material was CD4+ or CD8+ T cells sorted from blood, obtained in a trial of the OX40 agonist ivuxolimab. The V and J genes are TRBV2 and TRBJ2-1, with D unclear. This sequence was found in an adult with an advanced solid tumor such as melanoma, head and neck, liver or kidney cancer. The DNA of the CDR3 is TGTGCCAGCAGTCGGTCGCTACCCAATGAGCAGTTCTTC. Its translation is CASSRSLPNEQFF.